Below, one T cell receptor beta chain is given with its context. It lacks a known antigen. The germline gene is not matched at one end of the junction; a read error may be the cause. The data stem from a study of blood T cell repertoires in COVID-19 (dated by TCRdb to 2018 to 2020). Context from the whole study: Collaborator samples came from the United States, Italy and Spain and covered acute and convalescent phases of COVID-19. Subjects who had been exposed to COVID-19, were actively infected with it, or had recovered from it provided the deeply sampled blood TCRbeta repertoires that made up the dataset. The material from the prospective study consisted of cDNA or gDNA derived from T cells, B-cell-depleted T cells, or PBMCs. Samples came from the ongoing ImmuneRACE study (first 160 participants) plus 1,254 subjects from 6 global collaborators. HLA class I and class II types, where available, came from metadata supplied by the sample provider rather than from assay-based typing. Sample metadata almost always included a de-identified subject ID, COVID-19 status, age in years and sex. The repertoires were released in a freely available public database meant as a resource for research on the immune response to SARS-CoV-2. Study-level results and caveats: How much clinical and demographic metadata was included differed by source and by participant, and the metadata was provided uncurated.

TCRbeta CDR3 regions were amplified from genomic DNA by means of the immunoSEQ Assay, a bias-controlled multiplex PCR. Concerning the study's data processing: The number of nucleated cells in each sample was estimated from the amplification of reference gene primers within the assay. Sequence reads were collapsed and filtered to measure the absolute abundance of every unique TCRbeta CDR3 rearrangement. Productive Simpson clonality was computed per sample as the square root of Simpson's diversity index over productive rearrangements. Imported from immuneACCESS, the table was reduced by TCRdb to in-frame sequences with V and J called. These copies leave out some clones; in studies compared against another copy, an unresolved V gene accounts for under half, and the cause of the remainder is not known. The DNA was the basis for D and trimming; V, J and clone size are from that table. The sample table records 68,000 or so clones; 80% to 95% of these occur just once. Around 0.52% of the sample belongs to the ten largest clones.

At one collaborating source in Seattle, patients were enrolled during active infection and were followed longitudinally through the course of disease. Collaborating institutions collected whole blood in K2EDTA tubes following their own protocols. Collaborator samples were shipped for TCRbeta analysis as frozen whole blood, isolated PBMCs, or DNA extracted from either sample type. The CDR3, from cysteine to phenylalanine, totals 16 residues. Only the CDR3 part of the read is kept: 48 bases, read in frame from the first base. Taken from the germline V gene (reference sequence), the CDR1 and CDR2 loops are SSHAT and FNYEAQ.

Sequencing was carried out using peripheral blood. This TCR came from a man over 45 with COVID-19, enrolled during active disease. The receptor chain draws on TRBV7-7 and TRBJ2-2; possibly the D gene is TRBD2, per 9 matching bases. The CDR3 region has the sequence CASSQGASGIAGELFF. The DNA sequence reads TGTGCTAGCAGCCAGGGGGCTAGCGGGATCGCCGGGGAGCTGTTTTTT.